The 5 T cell receptor beta chains listed next were all sequenced from one sample in a study of T cells in Graves' hyperthyroidism and ophthalmopathy. TCR beta CDR3 sequences were amplified from RNA transcripts. TCR CDR3 regions were first amplified by RT-PCR with HTBI primers. In TCRdb, the multiplex PCR reads were re-called with MiXCR into one record per CDR3 protein. The data show 350,000 to 450,000 distinct CDR3 sequences, with more than 11% seen just once and about 11% held by the top ten. The sample comprised blood. These receptors came from a woman aged 60-75 years with Graves' hyperthyroidism.

The sample holds a few counts of this clonotype. A much larger clone differs by one base, so this may be a read error. The chain uses TRBV6-2 or TRBV6-3 and TRBJ1-1, with D tentatively TRBD1 (5 bases). In germline, CDR1 is MNHEY, CDR2 SVGEGT. The CDR3 consists of 13 residues. The CDR3 here is CASSRDLNTKAFF. The DNA of the CDR3 is TGTGCCAGCAGTAGGGACTTGAACACTAAAGCTTTCTTT.

This clonotype has at least ten counts. V usage is TRBV7-9 and J usage is TRBJ1-2; tentative D call: TRBD1 (5 bases). The CDR3 consists of 14 residues. Trimming took off 4 bases at V and 5 bases at J, with 14 bases between the two ends. Germline assignment: CDR1 SEHNR and CDR2 FQNEAQ (reference sequence). The chain's CDR3 is CASSSAEGRYGYTF. The CDR3 DNA reads as TGTGCCAGCAGCTCAGCCGAGGGACGGTATGGCTACACCTTC.

In its sample, this clonotype was seen many times. The chain employs TRBV7-2 and TRBJ2-7; possible D gene TRBD2, 6 bases. CDR1 is SGHTA and CDR2 is FQGNSA in the germline V gene. V dropped 5 bases and J dropped 4 bases, with 18 bases sitting between them. The CDR3 totals 15 residues. CDR3 loop: CASSRPKDYLYEQYF. As DNA, the CDR3 is TGTGCCAGCAGCCGACCTAAGGACTACCTTTACGAGCAGTACTTC.

This clonotype appeared a few times. This sequence may be a read error, since a much larger clone differs from it by one base. J is TRBJ1-2 and V is TRBV3-1; no reliable D call. From germline, CDR1 is LGHDT and CDR2 YNNKEL (reference sequence). V lost 8 bases and J lost 8, with 18 bases in between. The CDR3 length is 13 residues. Here the CDR3 DNA reads TGTGCCAGCCGCGATCAGATCCTCTGGGGCTACACCTTC. Protein: CASRDQILWGYTF.

This clonotype was found a few times. J is TRBJ2-1 and V is TRBV3-1; 13 positions match TRBD2. V was clipped by 0 bases and J by 5 bases; unmatched bases: 7. Germline V gives CDR1 LGHDT, CDR2 YNNKEL (reference sequence). The CDR3 is 18 residues long. CDR3 residues: CASSQDLPTSGGDNEQFF. In nucleotides, the CDR3 is TGTGCCAGCAGCCAAGATCTCCCAACTAGCGGGGGGGACAATGAGCAGTTCTTC.